The clone carrying this T cell receptor beta chain was recorded many times. What it binds is not known. These data originate in a study of human T cells and chemical hapten exposure. The wider study: Researchers reported sensitizing a roughly 2 cm by roughly 2 cm upper inner arm skin site with 2% DPC. General study points: DPC sensitization produced no change in TCRs with frequency above 1 in 1000.

Time point given: pre-sensitization, week 0. Treatment: therapeutic diphenylcyclopropenone sensitization with weekly scalp DPC. MiXCR, applied by TCRdb to the RACE reads, yields one record per CDR3 protein. The sample includes more than 300,000 distinct CDR3 sequences, around 5% of them seen just once. Trimming removed 4 bases at V and 8 bases at J, with 20 bases between. CDR3 length: 16 residues. Germline loops: CDR1 KGHDR, CDR2 SFDVKD. The chain carries TRBV24-1 and TRBJ2-1; the D call may be TRBD1 or TRBD2 (6 bases each). This TCR came from a woman between 18 and 29 years old with alopecia areata. Some clones in this sample may be carry-over from other donors' samples. The sequencing here drew on whole blood, taken in connection with sensitization to the hapten diphenylcyclopropenone (DPC). CDR3 in amino acids: CATSDPARGAFDEQFF. The CDR3 region has the DNA TGTGCCACCAGTGACCCGGCAAGGGGGGCTTTCGATGAGCAGTTCTTC.